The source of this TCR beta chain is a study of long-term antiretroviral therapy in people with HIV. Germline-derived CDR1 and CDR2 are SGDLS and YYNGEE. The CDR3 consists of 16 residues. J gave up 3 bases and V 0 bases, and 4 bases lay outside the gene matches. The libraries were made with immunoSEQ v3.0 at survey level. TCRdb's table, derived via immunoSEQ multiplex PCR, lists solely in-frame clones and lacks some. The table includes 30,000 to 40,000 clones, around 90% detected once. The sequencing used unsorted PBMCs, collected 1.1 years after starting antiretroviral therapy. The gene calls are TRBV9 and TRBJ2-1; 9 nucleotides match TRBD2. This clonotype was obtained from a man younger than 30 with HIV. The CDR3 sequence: CASSVGREGYYNEQFF. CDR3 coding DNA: TGTGCCAGCAGCGTAGGGCGGGAGGGATACTACAATGAGCAGTTCTTC.